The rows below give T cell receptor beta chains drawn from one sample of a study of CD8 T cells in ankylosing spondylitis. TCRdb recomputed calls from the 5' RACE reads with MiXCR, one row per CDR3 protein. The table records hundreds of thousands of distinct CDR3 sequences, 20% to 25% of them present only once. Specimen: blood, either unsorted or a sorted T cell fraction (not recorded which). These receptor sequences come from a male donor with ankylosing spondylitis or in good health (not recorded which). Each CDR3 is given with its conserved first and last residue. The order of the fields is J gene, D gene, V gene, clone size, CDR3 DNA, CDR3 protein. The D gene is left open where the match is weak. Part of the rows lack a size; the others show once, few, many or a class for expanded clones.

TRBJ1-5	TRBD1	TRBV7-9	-	TGTGCCAGCAGCGGGGACAGAAATCAGCCCCAGCATTTT	CASSGDRNQPQHF
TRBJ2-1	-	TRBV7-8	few	TGTGCCAGCAGCTTACTGGCCAAACTTAATGAGCAGTTCTTC	CASSLLAKLNEQFF
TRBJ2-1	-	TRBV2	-	TGTGCCAGCAGGGCGGGGGACAGCAACAATGAGCAGTTCTTC	CASRAGDSNNEQFF
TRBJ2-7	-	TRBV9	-	TGTGCCAGCAGCGCCGACAACACCGGCTCCTACGAGCAGTACTTC	CASSADNTGSYEQYF
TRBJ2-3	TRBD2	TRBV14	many	TGCGCCAGCAGCCAAGAAGCGGGGGGCACAGATACGCAGTATTTT	CASSQEAGGTDTQYF
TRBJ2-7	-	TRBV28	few	TGTGCCAGCAGTTTCAGCTCCCTCGAGCAGTACTTC	CASSFSSLEQYF
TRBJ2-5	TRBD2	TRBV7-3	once	TGTGCCAGCAGTTTCCGCGGGGGGCCGCGGCAAGAGACCCAGTACTTC	CASSFRGGPRQETQYF
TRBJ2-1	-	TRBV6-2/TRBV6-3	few	TGTGCCAGCAGTTACTATGGCGAGGGGGTCTACAATGAGCAGTTCTTC	CASSYYGEGVYNEQFF
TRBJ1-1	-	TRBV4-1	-	TGCGCCAGCAGCCAAGACAGGGGCGGCACTGAAGCTTTCTTT	CASSQDRGGTEAFF
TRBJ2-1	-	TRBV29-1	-	TGCGGCCTTTGGGGGGAGTACAATGAGCAGTTCTTC	CGLWGEYNEQFF
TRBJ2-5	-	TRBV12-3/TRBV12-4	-	TGTGCCAGCAGTTTTCTCGGGGCCGGTGACGAGACCCAGTACTTC	CASSFLGAGDETQYF
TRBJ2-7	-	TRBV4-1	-	TGCGCCAGCAGCCAAGTAAGGGTGCCTTCCTACGAGCAGTACTTC	CASSQVRVPSYEQYF
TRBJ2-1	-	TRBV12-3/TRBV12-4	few	TGTGCCAGTCAGACAGACCGTTCCTACAATGAGCAGTTCTTC	CASQTDRSYNEQFF
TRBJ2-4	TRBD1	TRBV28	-	TGTGCCAGCAATCCTACAGGGGAAAGCATTCAGTACTTC	CASNPTGESIQYF
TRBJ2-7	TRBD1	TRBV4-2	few	TGTGCCAGCAGCCAATTCGCCGGGACAGGGGAAAACGAGCAGTACTTC	CASSQFAGTGENEQYF
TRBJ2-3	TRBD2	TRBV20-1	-	TGCAGTGCTAGGAGGACTAGCCTCACAGATACGCAGTATTTT	CSARRTSLTDTQYF
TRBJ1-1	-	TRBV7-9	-	TGTGCCAGCAGCCCGAGTGGAATCGAGGAAGCTTTCTTT	CASSPSGIEEAFF
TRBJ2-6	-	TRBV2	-	TGTGCCAGCAGTTCCCGGGGGGCACCTGGGGCCAACGTCCTGACTTTC	CASSSRGAPGANVLTF
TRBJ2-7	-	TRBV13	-	TGTGCCAGCAGCTTACAGGGGTCAGGGAACGAGCAGTACTTC	CASSLQGSGNEQYF
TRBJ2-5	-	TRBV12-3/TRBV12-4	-	TGTGCCAGCAGTTTGGGGACGGCCGGGGGGACCCAGTACTTC	CASSLGTAGGTQYF
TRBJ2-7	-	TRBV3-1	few	TGTGCCAGCAGCCAAATGGAAACGGGAGAGCAGTACTTC	CASSQMETGEQYF
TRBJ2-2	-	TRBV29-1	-	TGCAGCGTTGAAGACCCTAGCAGGAACACCGGGGAGCTGTTTTTT	CSVEDPSRNTGELFF
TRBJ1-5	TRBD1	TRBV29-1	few	TGCAGCGTTGTGGGGACAGGGTCGGGGCCCCAGCATTTT	CSVVGTGSGPQHF
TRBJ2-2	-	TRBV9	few	TGTGCCAGCAGCCATAATGGAGGAGTTAACACCGGGGAGCTGTTTTTT	CASSHNGGVNTGELFF
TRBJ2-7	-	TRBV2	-	TGTGCCAGCGAGGGATTACAGGGAAACGAGCAGTACTTC	CASEGLQGNEQYF
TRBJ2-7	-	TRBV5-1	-	TGCGCCAGCAGCTTCAACCGGGACTCTATATACGAGCAGTACTTC	CASSFNRDSIYEQYF
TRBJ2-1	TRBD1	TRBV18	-	TGTGCCAGCTCACCCGAGACAGGGGCTGGCAATGAGCAGTTCTTC	CASSPETGAGNEQFF
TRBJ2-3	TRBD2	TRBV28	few	TGTGCCAGCAGTTTATCCAGGACTAGCGGGGTCACAGATACGCAGTATTTT	CASSLSRTSGVTDTQYF
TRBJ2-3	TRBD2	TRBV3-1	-	TGTGCCAGCAGCCCTTGGGAGGGCGCAGATACGCAGTATTTT	CASSPWEGADTQYF
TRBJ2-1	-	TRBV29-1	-	TGCAGCGTAACGGGGAAGGGGACCTACTACAATGAGCAGTTCTTC	CSVTGKGTYYNEQFF
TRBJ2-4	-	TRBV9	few	TGTGCCAGCAGCGTAGCGGAGGACCTAGCCAAAAACATTCAGTACTTC	CASSVAEDLAKNIQYF
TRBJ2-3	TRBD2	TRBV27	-	TGTGCCAGCAGTTTTTTGGCTAGCGGGGGCACAGATACGCAGTATTTT	CASSFLASGGTDTQYF
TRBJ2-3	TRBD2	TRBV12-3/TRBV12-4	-	TGTGCCAGCAGGCTAGCGGGGGGAGCCGCAGATACGCAGTATTTT	CASRLAGGAADTQYF
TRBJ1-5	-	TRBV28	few	TGTGCCACTTACCCCGAGCAGCACAATCAGCCCCAGCATTTT	CATYPEQHNQPQHF
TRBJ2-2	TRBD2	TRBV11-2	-	TGTGCCAGCAGCTTAACTTCACTAGCGGGGGGTGGTGGCACCGGGGAGCTGTTTTTT	CASSLTSLAGGGGTGELFF
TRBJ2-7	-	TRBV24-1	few	TGTGCCACGGCCGGGGGAATCAGCTACGAGCAGTACTTC	CATAGGISYEQYF
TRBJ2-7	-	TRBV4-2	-	TGTGCCAGCAGCCAAGATTGGTTTTTGGGCGAGCAGTACTTC	CASSQDWFLGEQYF
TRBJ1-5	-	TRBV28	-	TGTGCCAGCAGTTTATCCTGGGGAGGTCAGCCCCAGCATTTT	CASSLSWGGQPQHF
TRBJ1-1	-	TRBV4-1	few	TGCGCCAGCGGGACGGGGATGAACACTGAAGCTTTCTTT	CASGTGMNTEAFF
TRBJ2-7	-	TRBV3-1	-	TGTGCCAGCAGCCAAGGACTTGGGACCTACGAGCAGTACTTC	CASSQGLGTYEQYF
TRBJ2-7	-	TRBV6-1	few	TGTGCCAGCAGTGAATTGGGGAATTCTCCGGGGGGACACTACGAGCAGTACTTC	CASSELGNSPGGHYEQYF
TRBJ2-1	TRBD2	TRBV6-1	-	TGTGCCAGCAGCCCTAGCGGGATATACAATGAGCAGTTCTTC	CASSPSGIYNEQFF
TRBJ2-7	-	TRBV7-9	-	TGTGCCAGCATCCCATTGACACTTTTCAACGAGCAGTACTTC	CASIPLTLFNEQYF
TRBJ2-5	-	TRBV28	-	TGTGCCAGCAGTTTAGTGTCTGTAGGACGAGAGACCCAGTACTTC	CASSLVSVGRETQYF
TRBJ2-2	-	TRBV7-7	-	TGTGCTAGCAGCTTAGAACTTTCGAACACCGGGGAGCTGTTTTTT	CASSLELSNTGELFF